Shown below are 26 T cell receptor beta chains from a single sample sequenced in a study of technical replicates of blood from several donors. The assay was immunoSEQ multiplex PCR, and TCRdb's table has in-frame clones only and misses some. The table lists some 15,000 clones, around four fifths of them singletons. Material for sequencing was PBMCs. These receptors all come from a human donor in good health.

V gene TRBV5-1 combines with J gene TRBJ2-1; TRBD2 aligns across 7 bases. V gave up 1 base and J gave up 8 bases; unmatched junction bases: 3. Germline V gene sequence: CDR1 SGHRS, CDR2 YFSETQ. CDR3 length equals 13 residues. The CDR3 nucleotides are TGCGCCAGCAGCTTGACTAGCGTGGATGAGCAGTTCTTC. It encodes CASSLTSVDEQFF.

The rearrangement joins TRBV27 to TRBJ2-1; a weak D match, TRBD2 (6 bases). The V and J ends lost 7 bases and 5 bases respectively, with 15 bases between them. Germline V gene data show CDR1 as MNHEY and CDR2 as SMNVEV (reference sequence). This CDR3 has 14 amino acids. This CDR3 is CASTSGTSNNEQFF. CDR3 nucleotides: TGTGCCAGCACCTCAGGGACTTCGAACAATGAGCAGTTCTTC.

The J gene is TRBJ2-7, the V gene TRBV5-5, with 9 positions matching TRBD2. Germline loops: CDR1 SGHKS, CDR2 YYEKEE (reference sequence). The V segment lost 4 bases and the J segment 2 bases; nucleotides outside the gene matches: 4. CDR3 length equals 14 residues. The CDR3 DNA follows: TGTGCCAGCAGCACCCTAGCGGGGACCTACGAGCAGTACTTC. Residues: CASSTLAGTYEQYF.

This clone was counted a few times. This chain joins TRBV7-8 and TRBJ1-5; D is undetermined. V was shortened by 2 bases and J by 7 bases, with 6 bases between the two germline ends. This CDR3 is built from 12 residues. Germline V gives CDR1 SGHVS, CDR2 FQNEAQ. CDR3 in amino acids: CASSLQSQPQHF. CDR3 DNA sequence: TGTGCCAGCAGCTTACAAAGCCAGCCCCAGCATTTT.

The chain has TRBV11-2 and TRBJ2-7, with 7 nucleotides matching TRBD2. This CDR3 comprises 19 residues. The germline V gene encodes CDR1 SGHAT and CDR2 FQNNGV. After removal of 6 bases from V and 3 bases from J, the junction contained 23 bases not matched to a gene. The CDR3 region has the DNA TGTGCCAGCAGTCCCCACCACGGTTCGTTTGGGGGGACTAACTACGAGCAGTACTTC. Translated: CASSPHHGSFGGTNYEQYF. The variable domain in full, completed from reference TRBV11-2 and TRBJ2-7, reads EAGVAQSPRYKIIEKRQSVAFWCNPISGHATLYWYQQILGQGPKLLIQFQNNGVVDDSQLPKDRFSAERLKGVDSTLKIQPAKLEDSAVYLCASSPHHGSFGGTNYEQYFGPGTRLTVT.

The J gene is TRBJ1-5, the V gene TRBV2; D is perhaps TRBD1 (6 bases). V lost 2 bases and J lost 1, with 15 bases in between. The CDR3 loop spans 17 amino acids. Germline CDR1 SNHLY, CDR2 FYNNEI. The chain's CDR3 is CASSEWGGAGSNQPQHF. The CDR3 bases are TGTGCCAGCAGTGAATGGGGGGGGGCTGGGAGCAATCAGCCCCAGCATTTT.

The rearrangement uses TRBV2 and TRBJ2-7, with a possible D match to TRBD1 (6 bases). Germline V lookup: CDR1 SNHLY, CDR2 FYNNEI. The CDR3 extends over 14 amino acids. V was clipped by 7 bases and J by 5 bases, with 18 bases between them. Here the CDR3 reads CASTLQGSGDEQYF. CDR3 coding DNA: TGTGCCAGCACCCTCCAGGGGTCCGGGGACGAGCAGTACTTC.

The V gene is TRBV7-2, the J gene TRBJ2-7; D is possibly TRBD2 (6 bases). Germline V gives CDR1 SGHTA, CDR2 FQGNSA. Trimming took 0 bases from V and 3 from J, leaving 12 bases between them. The CDR3 sequence is 15 residues long. CDR3 DNA: TGTGCCAGCAGCTTAGCCCGGGAGCCCGTCTACGAGCAGTACTTC. It translates to CASSLAREPVYEQYF.

This clone showed up just a few times. The J gene is TRBJ1-1, the V gene TRBV6-1; 8 bases are shared with TRBD1. The J segment lost 6 bases and the V segment lost 10 bases, leaving 10 bases of the junction unmatched. The germline gives CDR1 MNHNS, CDR2 SASEGT. CDR3 length: 13 amino acids. CDR3 DNA: TGTGCCACCTTGGACAGGGAAGCCCCTGAAGCTTTCTTT. The encoded protein is CATLDREAPEAFF.

Note on this clone: Other DNA sequences of this sample code for an identical CDR3. The chain is built from TRBV27 and TRBJ1-5; D is possibly TRBD1 (5 bases). V lost 2 bases and J 3 bases, leaving 8 bases between the germline ends. The CDR3 runs to 14 residues. From germline, CDR1 is MNHEY and CDR2 SMNVEV (reference sequence). CDR3 DNA sequence: TGTGCCAGCAGTTTAGACAGATTCAATCAGCCCCAGCATTTT. Encoded protein: CASSLDRFNQPQHF.

The chain joins TRBV10-3 to TRBJ1-5; 8 bases align to TRBD1. The ends lost 2 bases at V and 1 base at J; junction bases unmatched: 13. Germline CDR1 is ENHRY and CDR2 is SYGVKD. The CDR3 length is 19 residues. The CDR3 protein is CAISEGITGGVTSNQPQHF. For the CDR3, the DNA is TGTGCCATCAGTGAGGGTATTACAGGGGGTGTGACCAGCAATCAGCCCCAGCATTTT.

The genes are TRBV6-6 and TRBJ2-7; 11 positions match TRBD2. The CDR3 contains 15 residues. The V gene end was trimmed by 7 bases and the J gene end by 4 bases; junction bases not matched to a gene: 9. CDR1 is MNHNY and CDR2 is SVGAGI in the germline V gene (reference sequence). The CDR3 DNA follows: TGTGCCAGCAACGCCGCCTTAGCGGGAGGGTACGAGCAGTACTTC. Its protein product is CASNAALAGGYEQYF.

J is TRBJ1-2 and V is TRBV10-3, with 9 positions matching TRBD1. This CDR3 is built from 12 residues. With V trimmed by 6 bases and J by 8 bases, 4 bases remained unmatched. Germline CDR1 ENHRY, CDR2 SYGVKD. CDR3 region: CAIRRQGDGYTF. In nucleotides, the CDR3 is TGTGCCATCAGGCGACAGGGGGACGGCTACACCTTC.

This clone was detected only a few times. The chain links TRBV19 to TRBJ1-2, with TRBD1 matching 8 bases. Germline loops: CDR1 LNHDA, CDR2 SQIVND (reference sequence). The CDR3 consists of 13 residues. The ends lost 4 bases at V and 4 bases at J; junction bases unmatched: 2. The CDR3: CASSNGQGYGYTF. CDR3 nucleotides: TGTGCCAGTAGTAACGGACAGGGCTATGGCTACACCTTC.

This clone was recorded once. The rearrangement joins TRBV4-2 to TRBJ1-1; D not certain. Deletions cut 0 bases from V and 1 base from J, with 12 bases between. CDR3 length: 16 amino acids. Looked up from germline, CDR1 is LGHNA and CDR2 is YNFKEQ. The CDR3 protein is CASSQESAGPNTEAFF. CDR3 bases: TGTGCCAGCAGCCAAGAATCCGCAGGCCCGAACACTGAAGCTTTCTTT.

The CDR3 sequence is CASSSMTSGRTDTQYF. For the CDR3, the DNA is TGTGCCAGCAGCTCGATGACTAGCGGGAGAACAGATACGCAGTATTTT. The V and J genes are TRBV9 and TRBJ2-3; 12 positions agree with TRBD2. J gave up 3 bases and V 4 bases, and 6 bases lay outside the gene matches. The germline V gene has CDR1 SGDLS and CDR2 YYNGEE. The CDR3 loop spans 16 amino acids.

The V gene is TRBV20-1, the J gene TRBJ2-1, with unresolved D. Germline CDR1 and CDR2: DFQATT and SNEGSKA (reference sequence). V was pared by 3 bases and J by 8 bases, with 2 bases between. This CDR3 spans 9 amino acids. The CDR3 loop is CSASDEQFF. As DNA, the CDR3 is TGCAGTGCTAGCGATGAGCAGTTCTTC.

Only one count was recorded for this clone. The chain links TRBV5-8 to TRBJ2-5; TRBD2 matches 11 bases. The V gene's germline CDR1 is SGHTS and CDR2 YDEGEE. The CDR3 spans 17 residues. Unmatched junction bases numbered 6, after V lost 0 bases and J lost 2 bases. This chain's CDR3 is CASSLGLAGGQQETQYF. CDR3 DNA sequence: TGTGCCAGCAGCTTGGGGCTAGCGGGGGGCCAACAAGAGACCCAGTACTTC. Full variable domain (rest looked up from reference TRBV5-8 and TRBJ2-5): EAGVTQSPTHLIKTRGQQATLRCSPISGHTSVYWYQQALGLGLQFLLWYDEGEERNRGNFPPRFSGRQFPNYSSELNVNALELEDSALYLCASSLGLAGGQQETQYFGPGTRLLVL.

The genes are TRBV7-2 and TRBJ1-1; D remains unclear. CDR1 and CDR2 from the germline V gene are SGHTA and FQGNSA. This CDR3 spans 16 amino acids. V was shortened by 4 bases and J by 0 bases, with 15 bases between the two germline ends. The CDR3 reads CASSSAPAPMNTEAFF. For the CDR3, the DNA is TGTGCCAGCAGCTCCGCCCCTGCACCTATGAACACTGAAGCTTTCTTT.

This clone came up a few times. The rearrangement joins TRBV19 to TRBJ1-1; unclear D gene. The V end lost 5 bases, the J end lost 3 bases, and 16 bases lay between the germline ends. The CDR3 has 15 amino acids. Germline V gene data show CDR1 as LNHDA and CDR2 as SQIVND (reference sequence). CDR3 nucleotide sequence: TGTGCCAGTAGTCCACTCGACTCGAGGGACACTGAAGCTTTCTTT. Protein sequence: CASSPLDSRDTEAFF.

The V gene is TRBV2, the J gene TRBJ2-1; 12 positions match TRBD1. The V and J ends lost 6 bases and 5 bases, in that order; junction bases with no gene match: 11. Germline V CDR1 and CDR2: SNHLY, FYNNEI. CDR3 length equals 17 residues. This chain's CDR3 is CASSQPGQGAGDNEQFF. The CDR3 region has the DNA TGTGCCAGCAGCCAACCGGGACAGGGGGCAGGCGACAATGAGCAGTTCTTC.

This clone appeared once. CDR3 nucleotide sequence: TGTGCCAGCTGCCCAGCGGGGTTCTACAATGAGCAGTTCTTC. Translation gives CASCPAGFYNEQFF. The chain is built from TRBV7-8 and TRBJ2-1; 7 bases line up with TRBD2. CDR1 SGHVS and CDR2 FQNEAQ come from the germline V gene. With V trimmed by 8 bases and J by 3 bases, 7 bases remained unmatched. The length of the CDR3 is 14 residues.

The count of this clone is one. V usage is TRBV5-1 and J usage is TRBJ2-3, with 9 bases lining up with TRBD1. Trimming removed 4 bases from V and 0 bases from J; junction bases left unmatched: 3. Germline V gene lookup returns CDR1 SGHRS and CDR2 YFSETQ. The CDR3 length is 15 residues. CDR3 sequence (DNA): TGCGCCAGCAGCGTGGGACAGGGTAGCACAGATACGCAGTATTTT. Protein product: CASSVGQGSTDTQYF.

The chain carries TRBV7-9 and TRBJ1-1; perhaps TRBD1 as D (6 bases). Germline V lookup: CDR1 SEHNR, CDR2 FQNEAQ (reference sequence). The CDR3 consists of 15 residues. Trimming left V 2 bases short and J 5 bases short, with 15 bases between. CDR3 loop: CASSLSSGVDTEAFF. The CDR3 nucleotides read TGTGCCAGCAGCTTAAGCTCAGGGGTCGATACTGAAGCTTTCTTT.

This clone is a singleton in its sample. The chain is built from TRBV30 and TRBJ2-5; 7 bases line up with TRBD2. The CDR3 is made up of 13 amino acids. V gave up 8 bases and J gave up 0 bases; unmatched junction bases: 6. CDR1 GTSNPN and CDR2 SVGIG come from the germline V gene (reference sequence). The CDR3 sequence: CAGGGTYQETQYF. The CDR3 DNA reads TGTGCCGGGGGGGGGACGTACCAAGAGACCCAGTACTTC.

The chain links TRBV11-2 to TRBJ2-3; possible D gene TRBD2, 6 bases. Germline CDR1 and CDR2: SGHAT and FQNNGV. This CDR3 has 15 residues. V lost 1 base and J lost 3, with 11 bases in between. The CDR3 DNA sequence: TGTGCCAGCAGCTTAGGAGTCAGCGGGACAGATACGCAGTATTTT. As protein: CASSLGVSGTDTQYF.